This T cell receptor beta chain came from a study of blood T cell repertoires in COVID-19. At the level of the study: Collection of acute and convalescent COVID-19 samples took place in the United States, Italy and Spain. Sources were T cells, B-cell-depleted T cells, or PBMCs; the material itself was cDNA or gDNA.

J gave up 0 bases and V 3 bases, and 5 bases lay outside the gene matches. This CDR3 is built from 16 residues. CDR1 and CDR2 from the germline V gene are KGHSH and LQKENI. Some clones are missing from TCRdb's copy, which holds only in-frame ones; the method was immunoSEQ multiplex PCR. The table has 150,000 to 200,000 clones, approximately 90% seen once; the top ten hold about 0.95%. V gene TRBV18 combines with J gene TRBJ1-2; 9 bases line up with TRBD1. The material sequenced was peripheral blood. This clonotype originated in a man aged 18 to 29 with acute or convalescent COVID-19. The DNA of the CDR3 is TGTGCCAGCTCACCCTCGGGACAGGGCACTAACTATGGCTACACCTTC. Amino acids: CASSPSGQGTNYGYTF.